This passage covers 9 T cell receptor beta chains from one sample sequenced in a study of blood T cell repertoires in COVID-19. Only in-frame clones appear in the TCRdb table, and some are missing; sequencing was by immunoSEQ multiplex PCR. The sample consists of roughly 280,000 clones, 70% to 90% of them appearing once. Sequenced: peripheral blood. The receptor source for this set is a man in his 60s who had recovered from COVID-19.

The genes are TRBV19 and TRBJ2-7; 9 nucleotides match TRBD2. Trimming cost V 3 bases and J 2 bases; bases outside gene matches: 5. Germline V gene lookup returns CDR1 LNHDA and CDR2 SQIVND (reference sequence). CDR3 length: 15 amino acids. This CDR3 is CASSIAREGTYEQYF. CDR3 DNA: TGTGCCAGTAGTATCGCGCGGGAGGGTACCTACGAGCAGTACTTC.

This clone was counted between two and nine times. The J gene is TRBJ2-2, the V gene TRBV7-9; 7 nucleotides align to TRBD1. CDR1 is SEHNR, CDR2 FQNEAQ, per germline (reference sequence). After removal of 5 bases from V and 7 bases from J, the junction contained 13 bases not matched to a gene. The CDR3 consists of 16 residues. The chain's CDR3 is CASSPDGRQGGGELFF. The CDR3 nucleotides are TGTGCCAGCAGCCCCGACGGTAGACAGGGTGGCGGGGAGCTGTTTTTT.

The CDR3 bases are TGCGCCAGCAGCTTGGGGACTAGCCCGAATGAGCAGTTCTTC. Protein product: CASSLGTSPNEQFF. The V and J genes are TRBV5-1 and TRBJ2-1; 8 nucleotides line up with TRBD2. Unmatched junction bases numbered 3, after V lost 0 bases and J lost 7 bases. The CDR3 contains 14 residues. Germline loops: CDR1 SGHRS, CDR2 YFSETQ.

The genes are TRBV6-2 or TRBV6-3 and TRBJ2-6; D not certain. Trimming pared 2 bases from V and 6 bases from J, leaving 14 bases between. This CDR3 has 16 amino acids. The germline gives CDR1 MNHEY, CDR2 SVGEGT. The CDR3 DNA reads TGTGCCAGCAGTTACACCAATAGTGCTGCGGCCAACGTCCTGACTTTC. It yields the protein CASSYTNSAAANVLTF.

V and J are TRBV7-2 and TRBJ1-2; maybe TRBD1 (6 bases). V lost 1 base to trimming and J lost 3 bases, with 12 bases between them. Per the germline V gene, CDR1 is SGHTA and CDR2 is FQGNSA. The CDR3 has 15 amino acids. The CDR3 protein is CASSLVGGRDYGYTF. The CDR3 DNA reads as TGTGCCAGCAGCTTAGTTGGGGGCCGGGACTATGGCTACACCTTC.

The V call is TRBV27, the J call TRBJ2-3; 8 bases fit TRBD2. V was pared by 2 bases and J by 0 bases, with 4 bases of the junction left unmatched. CDR1 is MNHEY and CDR2 is SMNVEV in the germline V gene (reference sequence). This CDR3 region has 16 residues. The chain's CDR3 is CASSLGRGGSTDTQYF. The CDR3 bases are TGTGCCAGCAGTTTAGGCCGGGGGGGGAGCACAGATACGCAGTATTTT.

With respect to this clone: Other DNA sequences in the same sample also yield this CDR3. This chain links TRBV28 with TRBJ2-7; D is perhaps TRBD1 (5 bases). Deletions cut 5 bases from V and 1 base from J, with 15 bases between. Per the germline V gene, CDR1 is MDHEN and CDR2 is SYDVKM. The CDR3 is made up of 15 amino acids. The CDR3: CASSETGFSSYEQYF. As DNA, the CDR3 is TGTGCCAGCAGTGAAACAGGATTCAGTTCCTACGAGCAGTACTTC.

The rearrangement links TRBV20-1 to TRBJ1-1; D uncertain. The CDR3 spans 16 residues. The germline V and J ends were trimmed by 3 bases and 1 base, with 18 bases remaining between them. Germline CDR1 reads DFQATT; CDR2 reads SNEGSKA (reference sequence). CDR3 DNA sequence: TGCAGTGCTAGTATCCGTGGTAATAGCGCGAACACTGAAGCTTTCTTT. This encodes CSASIRGNSANTEAFF.

The rearrangement links TRBV19 to TRBJ2-5, with 11 bases matching TRBD2. Germline V gene data show CDR1 as LNHDA and CDR2 as SQIVND (reference sequence). The CDR3 has 15 residues. V shed 5 bases and J 4 bases; nucleotides not matched to a gene: 6. CDR3 protein: CASSQRLAGRETQYF. In DNA form, the CDR3 reads TGTGCCAGTAGTCAAAGACTAGCGGGAAGAGAGACCCAGTACTTC.